Below, 2 T cell receptor beta chains from the same sample are listed, as sequenced in a study of blood T cell repertoires in COVID-19. Measured with immunoSEQ multiplex PCR; TCRdb has only the in-frame clones, and not every one. Of approximately 260,000 clones detected, over 75% appear once; the ten largest clones hold 2% to 2.5%. Sequenced input: peripheral blood. The receptors shown here come from a woman in her 40s who had recovered from COVID-19.

This clone was observed a single time. This chain joins TRBV7-9 and TRBJ2-7; 7 positions match TRBD1. V trimming: 6 bases; J trimming: 1 base; junction bases outside the gene matches: 6. CDR1 SEHNR and CDR2 FQNEAQ come from the germline V gene (reference sequence). The CDR3 runs 14 residues. Written as DNA, the CDR3 is TGTGCCAGCAGTTCCGGGACAGCATCCTACGAGCAGTACTTC. As protein: CASSSGTASYEQYF.

In its sample, this clone was seen a few times. The CDR3 sequence: CASSQESGTYNTGELFF. The CDR3 nucleotides read TGCGCCAGCAGCCAGGAGTCCGGGACATATAACACCGGGGAGCTGTTTTTT. The chain uses TRBV4-3 and TRBJ2-2; D might be TRBD1 (6 bases). Between the trimmed V and J ends, which lost 3 bases and 2 bases, there was a span of 16 bases. Germline lookup yields CDR1 LGHNA and CDR2 YSLEER. CDR3 length equals 17 residues.